A single sample is the source of the 25 T cell receptor beta chains below, sequenced in a study of Ad26.COV2.S vaccination and SARS-CoV-2 variants. Treatment given: some 20 received Ad26.COV2.S at low or high dose, single or two shots; 5 received placebo; per-sample allocation not given. Sampling took place 63 days after the first vaccine or placebo injection. The method was immunoSEQ multiplex PCR; TCRdb's version includes in-frame clones alone and lacks a portion of them. This table has some 320,000 clones, around four fifths appearing once. The material was peripheral blood, obtained in a trial of Ad26.COV2.S vaccine versus placebo. The receptors here all came from a person between 18 and 65 years old who received the Ad26.COV2.S COVID-19 vaccine or a placebo.

The chain recombines TRBV6-5 with TRBJ1-2; D is unresolved. V lost 0 bases and J 3 bases, leaving 8 bases between the germline ends. Germline-derived CDR1 and CDR2 are MNHEY and SVGAGI. The length of the CDR3 is 14 residues. The CDR3 loop reads CASSYSMGYYGYTF. The CDR3 DNA sequence: TGTGCCAGCAGTTACTCGATGGGGTACTATGGCTACACCTTC.

V gene TRBV5-4 combines with J gene TRBJ2-5; D is possibly TRBD2 (7 bases). The germline V gene has CDR1 SGHNT and CDR2 YYREEE (reference sequence). This CDR3 comprises 16 residues. The V end was cut by 1 base, the J end by 0 bases, with 13 bases between. The CDR3: CASSLKGGGHQETQYF. CDR3 in DNA: TGTGCCAGCAGCTTGAAGGGCGGGGGCCACCAAGAGACCCAGTACTTC.

This rearrangement joins TRBV12-3 or TRBV12-4 to TRBJ1-2; unclear D gene. The CDR3 consists of 13 residues. Trimming removed 2 bases at V and 5 bases at J, with 9 bases between. The CDR3 DNA reads TGTGCCAGCAGTTTATCGGGCATTTATGGCTACACCTTC. Residues: CASSLSGIYGYTF.

The chain combines TRBV5-1 with TRBJ2-7; tentatively, D is TRBD1 (6 bases). From germline, CDR1 is SGHRS and CDR2 YFSETQ. V gave up 2 bases and J gave up 4 bases, with 10 bases separating them. There are 13 residues in the CDR3. This CDR3 reads CASSFQGPYEQYF. The CDR3 DNA is TGCGCCAGCAGCTTCCAGGGGCCTTACGAGCAGTACTTC. Drawing the rest from reference TRBV5-1 and TRBJ2-7, the complete variable domain is KAGVTQTPRYLIKTRGQQVTLSCSPISGHRSVSWYQQTPGQGLQFLFEYFSETQRNKGNFPGRFSGRQFSNSRSEMNVSTLELGDSALYLCASSFQGPYEQYFGPGTRLTVT.

This clone was detected only once. The V gene is TRBV7-6, the J gene TRBJ2-1, with D uncertain. V shed 5 bases and J shed 0 bases, with 11 bases lying between them. The CDR3 contains 15 residues. In germline, CDR1 is SGHVS, CDR2 FNYEAQ. The DNA for the CDR3 is TGTGCCAGCAGCCCTACTCCTAGCTCCTACAATGAGCAGTTCTTC. Residues: CASSPTPSSYNEQFF.

Comment on this clone: The same CDR3 also results from other DNA sequences found in this sample. This chain uses TRBV6-2 or TRBV6-3 with TRBJ1-1; the match to TRBD1 covers 8 bases. With 5 bases clipped from V and 6 bases from J, the junction kept 14 bases outside the gene matches. The CDR3 is made up of 16 amino acids. Germline V gene lookup returns CDR1 MNHEY and CDR2 SVGEGT. The CDR3 DNA reads TGTGCCAGCAGTCCCACCCAACAGGGGGTGAGGTCTGAAGCTTTCTTT. Protein sequence: CASSPTQQGVRSEAFF.

The chain carries TRBV7-9 and TRBJ2-3; the D gene is possibly TRBD2 (5 bases). There are 14 residues in the CDR3. V lost 2 bases, J lost 6 bases, and 12 bases lay in between. Germline V lookup: CDR1 SEHNR, CDR2 FQNEAQ (reference sequence). CDR3 loop: CASSLRTGKDTQYF. CDR3 in DNA: TGTGCCAGCAGCTTACGGACGGGAAAGGATACGCAGTATTTT.

The chain joins TRBV19 to TRBJ1-2, with no clear D. The CDR3 loop spans 14 amino acids. CDR1 and CDR2 (germline): LNHDA, SQIVND (reference sequence). Between the trimmed V and J ends, which lost 8 bases and 4 bases, there was a span of 17 bases. CDR3 nucleotides: TGTGCCAGTGCTTTGACGGGTGAATCCTATGGCTACACCTTC. It translates to CASALTGESYGYTF. Full variable domain (outside the CDR3, taken from reference TRBV19 and TRBJ1-2): DGGITQSPKYLFRKEGQNVTLSCEQNLNHDAMYWYRQDPGQGLRLIYYSQIVNDFQKGDIAEGYSVSREKKESFPLTVTSAQKNPTAFYLCASALTGESYGYTFGSGTRLTVV.

The chain carries TRBV20-1 and TRBJ1-5; TRBD1 agrees at 8 bases. This CDR3 comprises 14 residues. The V and J ends lost 3 bases and 3 bases, in that order; junction bases with no gene match: 4. CDR1 and CDR2 (germline): DFQATT, SNEGSKA (reference sequence). CDR3 region: CSASLRGPNQPQHF. The CDR3 DNA follows: TGCAGTGCTAGTCTCAGGGGGCCCAATCAGCCCCAGCATTTT.

This sequence joins TRBV11-1 and TRBJ2-3, with D unresolved. The CDR3 loop spans 13 amino acids. Germline CDR1 SGHAT, CDR2 FQDESV (reference sequence). Trimming pared 3 bases from V and 0 bases from J, leaving 4 bases between. DNA for the CDR3: TGTGCCAGCAGCTTGGGGAGCACAGATACGCAGTATTTT. Protein: CASSLGSTDTQYF.

The CDR3 nucleotides read TGCAGCGGACGGGACACTGAAGCTTTCTTT. It is translated as CSGRDTEAFF. The rearrangement joins TRBV29-1 to TRBJ1-1; D is undetermined. Trimming removed 7 bases from V and 3 bases from J, with 6 bases in between. Per germline, CDR1 SQVTM and CDR2 ANQGSEA. The CDR3 totals 10 residues.

As concerns this clone: Different DNA sequences within this sample yield the same CDR3. The chain is built from TRBV5-1 and TRBJ1-1; no clear D gene. This CDR3 comprises 14 residues. Germline loops: CDR1 SGHRS, CDR2 YFSETQ. V was shortened by 0 bases and J by 1 base, with 7 bases between the two germline ends. The DNA of the CDR3 is TGCGCCAGCAGCTTGGAAGCAGCGAACACTGAAGCTTTCTTT. Residues: CASSLEAANTEAFF.

The chain recombines TRBV4-1 with TRBJ2-7; D is unclear. The V end lost 4 bases, the J end lost 4 bases, and 17 bases lay between the germline ends. CDR1 MGHRA and CDR2 YSYEKL come from the germline V gene. This CDR3 spans 15 amino acids. Written as DNA, the CDR3 is TGCGCCAGCAGCCCCTCCTCGGGTTCACGGTACGAGCAGTACTTC. This translates into CASSPSSGSRYEQYF.

This rearrangement joins TRBV6-5 to TRBJ2-3; TRBD1 aligns across 9 bases. CDR3 length: 14 amino acids. CDR1 is MNHEY, CDR2 SVGAGI, per germline. V was clipped by 5 bases and J by 4 bases; unmatched bases: 4. CDR3 protein: CASSRQGVADTQYF. Here the CDR3 DNA reads TGTGCCAGCAGTCGACAGGGGGTGGCAGATACGCAGTATTTT.

This chain uses TRBV5-1 with TRBJ1-1, with D perhaps matching TRBD1 (6 bases). V was trimmed by 3 bases and J by 4 bases, leaving 13 bases between them. Germline-derived CDR1 and CDR2 are SGHRS and YFSETQ. The CDR3 contains 14 residues. The CDR3 here is CASSWGASGTEAFF. The CDR3 nucleotides read TGCGCCAGCAGCTGGGGGGCAAGCGGCACTGAAGCTTTCTTT.

CDR3 sequence reads: CASSESPGGIYGYTF. CDR3 bases: TGTGCCAGCAGTGAAAGTCCGGGGGGCATCTATGGCTACACCTTC. The rearrangement joins TRBV6-1 to TRBJ1-2, with D perhaps TRBD1 (6 bases). The CDR3 contains 15 residues. V was trimmed by 2 bases and J by 4 bases, leaving 14 bases between them. Germline CDR1 MNHNS, CDR2 SASEGT.

This rearrangement joins TRBV9 to TRBJ1-4; 12 nucleotides align to TRBD1. Germline V lookup: CDR1 SGDLS, CDR2 YYNGEE. The V segment lost 1 base and the J segment 2 bases; nucleotides outside the gene matches: 6. CDR3 length: 18 amino acids. The CDR3 nucleotides are TGTGCCAGCAGCGTATCAACGGGACAGGGGGCCACTAATGAAAAACTGTTTTTT. Its protein product is CASSVSTGQGATNEKLFF.

The rearrangement joins TRBV5-4 to TRBJ1-6, with D tentatively TRBD1 (5 bases). The V and J ends lost 4 bases and 7 bases respectively, with 9 bases between them. CDR1 is SGHNT, CDR2 YYREEE, per germline (reference sequence). This CDR3 contains 13 residues. CDR3 coding DNA: TGTGCCAGCAGCACCAACAGGAATTCACCCCTCCACTTT. Translated: CASSTNRNSPLHF.

This clone was observed a few times. This chain connects TRBV6-5 to TRBJ2-3, with no clear D. Trimming stripped 0 bases from V and 6 bases from J, with 13 bases between. CDR1 and CDR2 from the germline V gene are MNHEY and SVGAGI. This CDR3 has 15 residues. CDR3 amino acids: CASSYSVSFSDTQYF. The DNA of the CDR3 is TGTGCCAGCAGTTACTCGGTTAGTTTTTCTGATACGCAGTATTTT.

The chain uses TRBV5-4 and TRBJ2-2; D is unclear. Germline values: CDR1 SGHNT, CDR2 YYREEE (reference sequence). Deletions cut 0 bases from V and 3 bases from J, with 9 bases between. CDR3 size: 15 residues. The CDR3 DNA follows: TGTGCCAGCAGCTTGGAGCTCGGAGACACCGGGGAGCTGTTTTTT. Translating gives CASSLELGDTGELFF.

The chain links TRBV27 to TRBJ2-7; D is possibly TRBD1 (6 bases). The CDR3 is 13 residues long. The V end lost 5 bases, the J end lost 7 bases, and 15 bases lay between the germline ends. CDR1 and CDR2 from the germline V gene are MNHEY and SMNVEV (reference sequence). In nucleotides, the CDR3 is TGTGCCAGCAGTCCCAGGGGACCAGGTGAGCAGTACTTC. It codes for CASSPRGPGEQYF.

This clone was found a few times. The CDR3 bases are TGTGCCAGTAGCGTCGACAGAGTCCCGAACACTGAAGCTTTCTTT. The encoded protein is CASSVDRVPNTEAFF. This chain links TRBV19 with TRBJ1-1, with D possibly being TRBD1 (5 bases). Germline lookup yields CDR1 LNHDA and CDR2 SQIVND (reference sequence). The V end was cut by 6 bases, the J end by 1 base, with 15 bases between. The CDR3 totals 15 residues.

The chain carries TRBV24-1 and TRBJ2-3; D gene uncertain. The germline CDR1 and CDR2 sequences are KGHDR and SFDVKD. The CDR3 runs to 12 residues. V lost 4 bases and J 0 bases, leaving 1 base between the germline ends. The CDR3 bases are TGTGCCACCAGTGAAAGCACAGATACGCAGTATTTT. This translates into CATSESTDTQYF.

J is TRBJ1-1 and V is TRBV11-2, with TRBD1 identical over 7 bases. CDR3 size: 12 residues. The germline V gene encodes CDR1 SGHAT and CDR2 FQNNGV. The V and J ends lost 4 bases and 5 bases, in that order; junction bases with no gene match: 1. CDR3 in DNA: TGTGCCAGCAGCTCACAGGGGACTGAAGCTTTCTTT. Translated, it gives CASSSQGTEAFF.

This chain uses TRBV7-9 with TRBJ2-5, with 9 bases fitting TRBD1. The V gene end was trimmed by 4 bases and the J gene end by 5 bases; junction bases not matched to a gene: 5. Germline V gene lookup returns CDR1 SEHNR and CDR2 FQNEAQ (reference sequence). CDR3 length equals 14 residues. The CDR3 DNA reads TGTGCCAGCAGCTCAACAGGGGGCTGGGAGACCCAGTACTTC. Protein product: CASSSTGGWETQYF.